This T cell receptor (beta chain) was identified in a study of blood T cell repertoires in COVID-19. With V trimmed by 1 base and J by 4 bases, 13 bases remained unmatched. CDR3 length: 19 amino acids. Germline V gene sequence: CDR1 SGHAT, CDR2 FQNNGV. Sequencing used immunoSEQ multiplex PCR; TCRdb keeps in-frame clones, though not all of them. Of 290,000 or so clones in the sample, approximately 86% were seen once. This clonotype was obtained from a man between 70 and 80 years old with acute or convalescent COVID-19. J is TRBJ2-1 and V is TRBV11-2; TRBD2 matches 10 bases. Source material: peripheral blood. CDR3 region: CASSLGSSRLAGVYNEQFF. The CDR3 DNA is TGTGCCAGCAGCTTAGGATCATCCCGGCTAGCGGGAGTATACAATGAGCAGTTCTTC.